A selection of T cell receptor beta chains follows, all from one sample in a study of T cell responses to AZD1222 COVID-19 vaccine. Sequenced by immunoSEQ multiplex PCR; TCRdb stores in-frame clones only, minus some. Of about 73,000 clones in the sample, about 87% are singletons; the top ten hold 20%. The sequencing here drew on peripheral blood, taken on day 0 of AZD1222 vaccination. All receptors derive from an adult in good health. Both conserved end residues are part of each CDR3. D genes are given only for firm matches. A clone size is listed for some rows: how often the clone was seen (once, few, many), or a class if it is expanded.

TRBD2 . TRBJ2-1 TRBV27 16 TGTGCCAGCAGTTTATCGGGGACTAGCGGATACAATGAGCAGTTCTTC CASSLSGTSGYNEQFF
TRBD1 . TRBJ2-7 TRBV30 12 TGTGCCTCGGACAGGGGGCTTAGCGAGCAGTACTTC CASDRGLSEQYF
TRBD1 . TRBJ1-5 TRBV29-1 17 TGCAGCGTCCACCTACCGACGGACAGGTCCTTCAATCAGCCCCAGCATTTT CSVHLPTDRSFNQPQHF
. . TRBJ1-5 TRBV19 16 TGTGCCAGTAGTATCCGGCAGTCCTATAGCAATCAGCCCCAGCATTTT CASSIRQSYSNQPQHF
. . TRBJ2-7 TRBV5-1 14 TGCGCCAGCAGCTTATCGGATCCAAACTACGAGCAGTACTTC CASSLSDPNYEQYF
. . TRBJ2-7 TRBV7-8 13 TGTGCCAGCAGCAAAAGGGTAGACCACGAGCAGTACTTC CASSKRVDHEQYF
TRBD1 few TRBJ1-3 TRBV2 15 TGTGCCAGCAGTGAAAACAGGGGATCCGGAAACACCATATATTTT CASSENRGSGNTIYF
TRBD2 . TRBJ2-5 TRBV29-1 12 TGCAGCGTTCCGCGGGGGGGAGAGACCCAGTACTTC CSVPRGGETQYF
TRBD1 . TRBJ2-7 TRBV10-3 11 TGTGCCACCCAGGGGGCTTACGAGCAGTACTTC CATQGAYEQYF
TRBD1 once TRBJ1-4 TRBV4-1 14 TGCGCCAGCAGCGGACAGGGGAATAATGAAAAACTGTTTTTT CASSGQGNNEKLFF
. . TRBJ1-4 TRBV2 13 TGTGCCAGTAACAGGGTGGGTAATGAAAAACTGTTTTTT CASNRVGNEKLFF